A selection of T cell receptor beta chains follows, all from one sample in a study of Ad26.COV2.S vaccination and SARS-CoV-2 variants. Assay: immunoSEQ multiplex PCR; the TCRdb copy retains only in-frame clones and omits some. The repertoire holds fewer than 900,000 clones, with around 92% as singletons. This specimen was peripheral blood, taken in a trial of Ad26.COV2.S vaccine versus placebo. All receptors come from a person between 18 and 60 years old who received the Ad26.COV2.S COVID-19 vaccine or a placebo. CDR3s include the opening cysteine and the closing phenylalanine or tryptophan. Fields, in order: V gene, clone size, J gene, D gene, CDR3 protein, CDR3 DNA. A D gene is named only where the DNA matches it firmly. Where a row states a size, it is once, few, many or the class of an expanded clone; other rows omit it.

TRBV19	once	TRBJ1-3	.	CASNDRSSSGNTIYF	TGTGCCAGTAACGACAGGTCGAGCTCTGGAAACACCATATATTTT
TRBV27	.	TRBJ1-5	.	CASSLEGLQPQHF	TGTGCCAGCAGTTTGGAGGGACTTCAGCCCCAGCATTTT
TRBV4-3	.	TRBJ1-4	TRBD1	CASSQGDRGPNEKLFF	TGCGCCAGCAGCCAAGGGGACAGGGGTCCTAATGAAAAACTGTTTTTT
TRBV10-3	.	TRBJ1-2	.	CAISEVAGAEANYGYTF	TGTGCCATCAGTGAAGTGGCAGGGGCGGAAGCTAACTATGGCTACACCTTC
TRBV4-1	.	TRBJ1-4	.	CASSLYTKGEKLFF	TGCGCCAGCAGCCTCTACACGAAGGGGGAAAAACTGTTTTTT
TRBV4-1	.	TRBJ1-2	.	CASSPGVDYGYTF	TGCGCCAGCAGCCCAGGGGTAGACTATGGCTACACCTTC
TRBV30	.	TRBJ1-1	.	CAWGNTEAFF	TGTGCCTGGGGAAACACTGAAGCTTTCTTT
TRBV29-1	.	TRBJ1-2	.	CSVETNGYTF	TGCAGCGTAGAGACAAACGGCTACACCTTC
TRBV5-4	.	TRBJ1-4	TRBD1	CASSLLGQGARSNEKLFF	TGTGCCAGCAGCTTGCTGGGACAGGGGGCGCGATCTAATGAAAAACTGTTTTTT
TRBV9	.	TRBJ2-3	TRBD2	CASSPTSGPGDTQYF	TGTGCCAGCAGCCCGACTAGCGGTCCGGGAGATACGCAGTATTTT
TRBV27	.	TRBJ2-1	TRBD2	CASSLRWTSGSSYNEQFF	TGTGCCAGCAGTTTACGATGGACTAGCGGGAGCTCCTACAATGAGCAGTTCTTC
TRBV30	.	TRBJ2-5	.	CAWRKGTVEETQYF	TGTGCCTGGAGAAAAGGGACCGTAGAAGAGACCCAGTACTTC
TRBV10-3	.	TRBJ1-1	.	CAIRGSGGRRNTEAFF	TGTGCCATCAGGGGCTCGGGGGGCAGGCGGAACACTGAAGCTTTCTTT
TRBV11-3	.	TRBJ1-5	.	CASSSRGDYSNQPQHF	TGTGCCAGCAGCTCCCGGGGGGACTATAGCAATCAGCCCCAGCATTTT
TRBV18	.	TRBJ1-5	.	CASSPGQIKNQPQHF	TGTGCCAGCTCACCAGGGCAGATAAAAAATCAGCCCCAGCATTTT
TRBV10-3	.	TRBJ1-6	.	CAITRGGNGSPLHF	TGTGCCATCACCCGCGGAGGCAACGGCTCACCCCTCCACTTT
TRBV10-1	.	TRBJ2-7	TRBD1	CASSASGTGVEQYF	TGCGCCAGCAGCGCCTCCGGGACAGGGGTCGAGCAGTACTTC
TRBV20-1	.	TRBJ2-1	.	CSARVAKEQFF	TGCAGTGCTAGAGTCGCAAAAGAGCAGTTCTTC
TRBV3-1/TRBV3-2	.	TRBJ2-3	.	CASSSTGDTQYF	TGTGCCAGCAGTTCGACAGGAGATACGCAGTATTTT
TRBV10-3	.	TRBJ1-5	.	CAISAQGLSNQPQHF	TGTGCCATCAGTGCCCAGGGGTTGAGCAATCAGCCCCAGCATTTT
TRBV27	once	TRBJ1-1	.	CASSPAGGVTEAFF	TGTGCCAGCAGTCCAGCGGGGGGCGTCACTGAAGCTTTCTTT
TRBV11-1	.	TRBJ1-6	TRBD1	CASSQLRDRNSPLHF	TGTGCCAGCAGCCAACTCCGGGACAGAAATTCACCCCTCCACTTT
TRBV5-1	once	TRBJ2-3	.	CATRELITDTQYF	TGCGCCACGAGGGAGCTAATCACAGATACGCAGTATTTT
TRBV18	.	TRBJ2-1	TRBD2	CASSPLGGTSGRTHEQFF	TGTGCCAGCTCACCCTTAGGCGGGACTAGCGGGAGGACCCATGAGCAGTTCTTC
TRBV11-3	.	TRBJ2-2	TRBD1	CASSPGQGKYGELFF	TGTGCCAGCAGCCCTGGACAGGGGAAATACGGGGAGCTGTTTTTT
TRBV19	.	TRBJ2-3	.	CASRTKQGVGDTQYF	TGTGCCAGTAGGACCAAACAGGGCGTCGGAGATACGCAGTATTTT
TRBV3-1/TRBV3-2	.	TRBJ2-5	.	CASSQRTLRAGTQYF	TGTGCCAGCAGCCAGAGGACTCTTAGGGCGGGGACCCAGTACTTC
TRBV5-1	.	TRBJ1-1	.	CASSTGPEKNTEAFF	TGCGCCAGCAGCACGGGCCCCGAGAAGAACACTGAAGCTTTCTTT
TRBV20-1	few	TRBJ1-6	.	CSASPPLHF	TGCAGTGCTAGTCCCCCCCTCCACTTT
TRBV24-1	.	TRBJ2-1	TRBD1	CATSEGTGSYNEQFF	TGTGCCACCAGTGAGGGGACAGGCTCCTACAATGAGCAGTTCTTC
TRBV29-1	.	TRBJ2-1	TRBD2	CSVMTSGRANEQFF	TGCAGCGTCATGACTAGCGGGAGGGCAAATGAGCAGTTCTTC
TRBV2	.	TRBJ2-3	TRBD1	CASRDRGHVTDTQYF	TGTGCCAGCAGGGACAGGGGGCACGTAACAGATACGCAGTATTTT
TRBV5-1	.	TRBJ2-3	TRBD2	CASSLGLAGTDTQYF	TGCGCCAGCAGTCTGGGGCTAGCGGGAACAGATACGCAGTATTTT
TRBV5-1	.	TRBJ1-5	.	CASSLGGGTNQPQHF	TGCGCCAGCAGCTTGGGAGGCGGGACGAATCAGCCCCAGCATTTT
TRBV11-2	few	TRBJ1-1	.	CASSFGPGGYTEAFF	TGTGCCAGCAGCTTTGGCCCGGGTGGTTACACTGAAGCTTTCTTT
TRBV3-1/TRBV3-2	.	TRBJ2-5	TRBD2	CASSPGLAGGQETQYF	TGTGCCAGCAGCCCGGGACTAGCGGGAGGTCAAGAGACCCAGTACTTC
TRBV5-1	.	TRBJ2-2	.	CASSFENTGELFF	TGCGCCAGCAGCTTTGAGAACACCGGGGAGCTGTTTTTT
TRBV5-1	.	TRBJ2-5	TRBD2	CASSPEGLPSGGQETQYF	TGCGCCAGCAGCCCTGAAGGCCTGCCTAGCGGGGGGCAAGAGACCCAGTACTTC
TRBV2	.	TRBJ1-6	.	CASSEARPVIPLHF	TGTGCCAGCAGTGAAGCGCGGCCGGTGATTCCCCTCCACTTT
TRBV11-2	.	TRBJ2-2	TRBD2	CASSLAPLAGPTGELFF	TGTGCCAGCAGCTTAGCACCCCTAGCGGGACCCACCGGGGAGCTGTTTTTT
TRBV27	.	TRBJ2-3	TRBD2	CASSSGLAVSTDTQYF	TGTGCCAGCAGCTCGGGACTAGCGGTATCCACAGATACGCAGTATTTT
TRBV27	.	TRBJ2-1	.	CASSFRVRVRNEQFF	TGTGCCAGCAGTTTTAGGGTACGGGTTAGAAATGAGCAGTTCTTC
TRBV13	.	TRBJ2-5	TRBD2	CASSSSTGTSGKETQYF	TGTGCCAGCAGCTCATCAACCGGGACTAGCGGGAAAGAGACCCAGTACTTC
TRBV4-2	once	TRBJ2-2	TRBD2	CASSLTKTGTRRPMSTGELFF	TGTGCCAGCAGCCTGACAAAAACCGGGACTAGACGGCCAATGTCCACCGGGGAGCTGTTTTTT
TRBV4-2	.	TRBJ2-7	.	CASSEPGLGHEQYF	TGTGCCAGCAGCGAGCCGGGCCTTGGCCACGAGCAGTACTTC
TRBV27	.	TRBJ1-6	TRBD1	CASSRTGFNSPLHF	TGTGCCAGCAGTCGGACAGGTTTTAATTCACCCCTCCACTTT
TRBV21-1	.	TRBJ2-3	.	CASSPRQGSTDTQYF	TGTGCCAGCAGCCCGCGACAGGGAAGCACAGATACGCAGTATTTT
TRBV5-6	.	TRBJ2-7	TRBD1	CASSLSFGRGLEQYF	TGTGCCAGCAGCTTGAGTTTTGGCAGGGGGCTCGAGCAGTACTTC
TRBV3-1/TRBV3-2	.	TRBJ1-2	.	CASSQEPRGYGYTF	TGTGCCAGCAGCCAAGAACCCCGGGGCTATGGCTACACCTTC
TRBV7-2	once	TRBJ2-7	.	CASSLGGRASYEQYF	TGTGCCAGCAGCTTAGGTGGGCGGGCCTCCTACGAGCAGTACTTC
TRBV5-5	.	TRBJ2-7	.	CASKKLGQGQGEQYF	TGTGCCAGCAAAAAACTGGGGCAGGGTCAGGGCGAGCAGTACTTC
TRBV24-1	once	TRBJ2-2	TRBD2	CATSRGGSTGELFF	TGTGCCACCAGTCGGGGCGGGAGTACCGGGGAGCTGTTTTTT
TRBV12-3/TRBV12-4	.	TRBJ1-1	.	CASSLGQNTEAFF	TGTGCCAGCAGCCTCGGACAGAACACTGAAGCTTTCTTT
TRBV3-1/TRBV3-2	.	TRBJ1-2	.	CASSQDMREYGYTF	TGTGCCAGCAGCCAGGACATGCGGGAGTATGGCTACACCTTC
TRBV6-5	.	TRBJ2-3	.	CASSYGPRTDTQYF	TGTGCCAGCAGTTACGGACCCCGCACAGATACGCAGTATTTT